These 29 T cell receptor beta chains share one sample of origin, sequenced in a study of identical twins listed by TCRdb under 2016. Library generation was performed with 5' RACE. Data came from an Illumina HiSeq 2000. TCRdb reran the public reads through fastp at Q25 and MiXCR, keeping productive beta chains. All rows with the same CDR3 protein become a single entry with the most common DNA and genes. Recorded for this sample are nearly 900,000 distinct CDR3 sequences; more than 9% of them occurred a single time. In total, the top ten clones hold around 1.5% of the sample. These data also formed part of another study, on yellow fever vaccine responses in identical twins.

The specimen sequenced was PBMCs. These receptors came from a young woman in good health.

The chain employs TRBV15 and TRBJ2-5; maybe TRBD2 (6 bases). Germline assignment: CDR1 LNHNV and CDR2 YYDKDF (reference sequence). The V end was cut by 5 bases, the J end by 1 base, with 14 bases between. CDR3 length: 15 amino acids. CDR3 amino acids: CATSRSPSVQETQYF. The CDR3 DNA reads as TGTGCCACCAGCCGGAGCCCTAGCGTCCAAGAGACCCAGTACTTC.

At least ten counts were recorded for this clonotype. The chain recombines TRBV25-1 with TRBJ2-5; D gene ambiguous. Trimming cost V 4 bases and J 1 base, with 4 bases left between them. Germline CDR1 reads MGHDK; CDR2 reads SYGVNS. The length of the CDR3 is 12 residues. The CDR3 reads CASSVSQETQYF. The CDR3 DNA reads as TGTGCCAGCAGTGTAAGCCAAGAGACCCAGTACTTC.

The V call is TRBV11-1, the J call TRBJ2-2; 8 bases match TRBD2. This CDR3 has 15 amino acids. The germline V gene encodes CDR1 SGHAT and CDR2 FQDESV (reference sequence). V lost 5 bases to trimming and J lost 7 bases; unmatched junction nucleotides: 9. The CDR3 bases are TGTGCCAGCAGCCTGTGGACTAGCCAGGGCGGGGAGCTGTTTTTT. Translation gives CASSLWTSQGGELFF.

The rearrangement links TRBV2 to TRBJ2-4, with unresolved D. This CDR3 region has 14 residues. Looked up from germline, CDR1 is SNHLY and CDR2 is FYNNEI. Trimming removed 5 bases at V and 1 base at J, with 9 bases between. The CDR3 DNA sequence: TGTGCCAGCAGTCAACTTGAGGCCAAAAACATTCAGTACTTC. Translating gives CASSQLEAKNIQYF.

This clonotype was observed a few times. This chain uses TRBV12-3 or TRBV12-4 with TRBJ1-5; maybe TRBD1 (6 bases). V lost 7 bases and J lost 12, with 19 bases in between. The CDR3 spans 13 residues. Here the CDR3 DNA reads TGTGCCAGCACCCCCACAGGGATCAGCCACCAGCATTTT. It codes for CASTPTGISHQHF.

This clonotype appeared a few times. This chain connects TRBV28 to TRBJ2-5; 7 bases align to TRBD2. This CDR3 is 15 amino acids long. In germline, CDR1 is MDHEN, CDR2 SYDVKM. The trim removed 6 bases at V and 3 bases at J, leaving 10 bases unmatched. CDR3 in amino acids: CASRSPGGNKETQYF. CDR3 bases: TGTGCCAGCAGGTCCCCCGGGGGGAACAAAGAGACCCAGTACTTC.

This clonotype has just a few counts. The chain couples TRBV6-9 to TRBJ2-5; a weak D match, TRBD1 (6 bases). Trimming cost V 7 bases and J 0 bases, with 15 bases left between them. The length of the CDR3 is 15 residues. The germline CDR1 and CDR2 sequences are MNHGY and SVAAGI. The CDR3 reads CASTKGTQYQETQYF. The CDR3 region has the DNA TGTGCCAGCACCAAGGGGACACAGTACCAAGAGACCCAGTACTTC.

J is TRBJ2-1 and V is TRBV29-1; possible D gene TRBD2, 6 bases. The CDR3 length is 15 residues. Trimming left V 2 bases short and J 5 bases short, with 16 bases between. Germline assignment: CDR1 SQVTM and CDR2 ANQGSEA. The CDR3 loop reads CSVELGRGRDNEQFF. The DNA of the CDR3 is TGCAGCGTTGAACTGGGGCGGGGCCGGGACAATGAGCAGTTCTTC.

The CDR3, as DNA: TGTGCCAGCAGCTTAGGGGCGGGGACGCCCACAGATACGCAGTATTTT. Translating gives CASSLGAGTPTDTQYF. The chain employs TRBV7-6 and TRBJ2-3, with D possibly matching TRBD2 (6 bases). The V gene's germline CDR1 is SGHVS and CDR2 FNYEAQ. V was cut by 1 base and J by 2 bases, with 13 bases left in between. This CDR3 comprises 16 residues.

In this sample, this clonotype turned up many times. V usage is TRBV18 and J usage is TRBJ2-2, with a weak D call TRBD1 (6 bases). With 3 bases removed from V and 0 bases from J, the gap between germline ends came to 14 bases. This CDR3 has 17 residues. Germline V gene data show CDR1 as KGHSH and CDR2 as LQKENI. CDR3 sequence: CASSPLTGTPNTGELFF. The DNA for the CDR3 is TGTGCCAGCTCACCGTTGACCGGGACACCGAACACCGGGGAGCTGTTTTTT.

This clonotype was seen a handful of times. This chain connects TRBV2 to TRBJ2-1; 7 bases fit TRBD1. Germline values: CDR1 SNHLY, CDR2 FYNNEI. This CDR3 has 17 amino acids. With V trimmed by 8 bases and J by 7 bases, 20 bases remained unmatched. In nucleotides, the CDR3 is TGTGCCAGCGGCCGTCGCTCGACAGGGTTTATACAGAATGAGCAGTTCTTC. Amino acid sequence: CASGRRSTGFIQNEQFF.

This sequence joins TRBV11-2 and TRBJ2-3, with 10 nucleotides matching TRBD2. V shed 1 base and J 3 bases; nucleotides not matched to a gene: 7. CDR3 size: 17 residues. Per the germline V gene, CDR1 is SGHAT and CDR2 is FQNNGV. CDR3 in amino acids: CASSLARGLAQTDTQYF. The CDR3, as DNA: TGTGCCAGCAGCTTAGCTCGGGGACTAGCGCAGACAGATACGCAGTATTTT.

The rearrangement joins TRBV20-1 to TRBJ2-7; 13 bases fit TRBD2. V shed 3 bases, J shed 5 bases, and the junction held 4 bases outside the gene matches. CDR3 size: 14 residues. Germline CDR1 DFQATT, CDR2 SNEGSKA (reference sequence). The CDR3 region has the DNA TGCAGTGCTAGGACTAGCGGGGGGCGGGACGAGCAGTACGTC. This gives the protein CSARTSGGRDEQYV.

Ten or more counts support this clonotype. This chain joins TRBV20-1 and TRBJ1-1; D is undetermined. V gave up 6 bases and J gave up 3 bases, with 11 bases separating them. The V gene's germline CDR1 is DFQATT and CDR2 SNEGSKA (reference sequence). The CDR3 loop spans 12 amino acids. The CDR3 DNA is TGCAGTGCCTTAGGCCGATACACTGAAGCTTTCTTT. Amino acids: CSALGRYTEAFF.

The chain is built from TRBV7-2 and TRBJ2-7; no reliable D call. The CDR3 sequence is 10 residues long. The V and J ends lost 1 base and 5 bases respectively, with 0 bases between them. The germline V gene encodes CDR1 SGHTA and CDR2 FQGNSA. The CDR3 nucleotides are TGTGCCAGCAGCTTAGACGAGCAGTACGTC. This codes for CASSLDEQYV.

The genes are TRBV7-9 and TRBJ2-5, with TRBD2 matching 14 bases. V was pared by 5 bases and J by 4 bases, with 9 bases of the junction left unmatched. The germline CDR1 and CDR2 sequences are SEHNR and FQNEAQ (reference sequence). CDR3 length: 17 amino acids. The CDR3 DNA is TGTGCCAGCAGCCCCGGGACTAGCGGGAGTAGAAGAGAGACCCAGTACTTC. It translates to CASSPGTSGSRRETQYF.

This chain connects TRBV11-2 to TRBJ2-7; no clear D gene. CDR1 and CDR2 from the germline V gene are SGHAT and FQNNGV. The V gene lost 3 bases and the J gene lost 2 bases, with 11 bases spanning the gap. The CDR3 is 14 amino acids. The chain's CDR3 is CASSFLGRTYEQYF. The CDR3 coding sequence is TGTGCCAGCAGCTTCTTGGGCAGAACCTACGAGCAGTACTTC.

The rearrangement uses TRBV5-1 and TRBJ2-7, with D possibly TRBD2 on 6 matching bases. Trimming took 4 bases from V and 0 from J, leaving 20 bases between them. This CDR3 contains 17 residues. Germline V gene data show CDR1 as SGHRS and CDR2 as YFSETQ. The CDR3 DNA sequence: TGCGCCAGCAGCCGCCCGGAGGGAGCGCCGAGCTCCTACGAGCAGTACTTC. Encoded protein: CASSRPEGAPSSYEQYF.

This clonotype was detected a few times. CDR3 protein: CASSLPWPNSGANVLTF. In nucleotides, the CDR3 is TGTGCCAGCAGCTTGCCGTGGCCGAACTCTGGGGCCAACGTCCTGACTTTC. The rearrangement uses TRBV5-6 and TRBJ2-6, with unresolved D. The CDR3 spans 17 residues. Trimming removed 1 base from V and 0 bases from J, with 11 bases in between. CDR1 SGHDT and CDR2 YYEEEE come from the germline V gene.

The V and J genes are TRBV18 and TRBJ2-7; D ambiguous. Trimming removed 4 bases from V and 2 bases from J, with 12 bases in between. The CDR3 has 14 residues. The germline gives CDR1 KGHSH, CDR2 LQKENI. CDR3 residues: CASSQTYLTYEQYF. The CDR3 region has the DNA TGTGCCAGCTCACAAACGTACTTAACCTACGAGCAGTACTTC.

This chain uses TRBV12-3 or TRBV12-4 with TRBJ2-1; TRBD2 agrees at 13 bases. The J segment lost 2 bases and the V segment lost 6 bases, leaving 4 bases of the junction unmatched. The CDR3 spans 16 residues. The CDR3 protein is CASRLTSGGAYNEQFF. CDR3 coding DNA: TGTGCCAGCAGACTTACTAGCGGGGGGGCCTACAATGAGCAGTTCTTC.

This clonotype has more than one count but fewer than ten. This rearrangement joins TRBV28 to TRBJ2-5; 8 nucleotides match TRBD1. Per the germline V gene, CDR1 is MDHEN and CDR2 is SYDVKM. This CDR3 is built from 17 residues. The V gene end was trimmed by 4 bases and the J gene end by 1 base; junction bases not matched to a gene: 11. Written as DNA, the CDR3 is TGTGCCAGCAGTTCACCCCCCCAGGACAGGGCCCAAGAGACCCAGTACTTC. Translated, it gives CASSSPPQDRAQETQYF.

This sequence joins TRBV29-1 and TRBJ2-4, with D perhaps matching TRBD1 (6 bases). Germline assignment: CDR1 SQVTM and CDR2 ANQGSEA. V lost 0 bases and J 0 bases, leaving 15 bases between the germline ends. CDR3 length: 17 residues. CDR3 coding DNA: TGCAGCGTTGAAGATCAGGGGTTGAATCGAGCCAAAAACATTCAGTACTTC. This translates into CSVEDQGLNRAKNIQYF.

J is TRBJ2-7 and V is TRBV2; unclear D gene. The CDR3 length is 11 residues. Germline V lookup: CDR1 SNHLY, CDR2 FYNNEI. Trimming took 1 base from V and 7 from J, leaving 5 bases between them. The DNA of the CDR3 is TGTGCCAGCAGTGAAGACTGGGAGCAGTACTTC. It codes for CASSEDWEQYF.

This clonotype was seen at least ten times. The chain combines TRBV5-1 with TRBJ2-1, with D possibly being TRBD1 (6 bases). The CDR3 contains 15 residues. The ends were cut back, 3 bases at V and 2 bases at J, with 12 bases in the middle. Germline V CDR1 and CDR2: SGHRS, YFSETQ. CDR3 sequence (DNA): TGCGCCAGCAGCTCGACAGGCATCCCCTACAATGAGCAGTTCTTC. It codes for CASSSTGIPYNEQFF.

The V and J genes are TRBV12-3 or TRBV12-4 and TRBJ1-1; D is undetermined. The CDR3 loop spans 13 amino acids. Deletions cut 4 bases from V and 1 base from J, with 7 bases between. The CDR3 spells CASSYMGNTEAFF. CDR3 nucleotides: TGTGCCAGCAGTTATATGGGGAACACTGAAGCTTTCTTT.

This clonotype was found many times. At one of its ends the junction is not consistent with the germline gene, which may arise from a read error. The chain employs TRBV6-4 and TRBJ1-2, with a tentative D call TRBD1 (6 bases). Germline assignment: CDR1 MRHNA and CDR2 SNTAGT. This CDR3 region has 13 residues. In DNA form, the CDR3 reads TGTGCCAGCAGTGACGGAAACAGGGTCCCTCTCCTCTTC. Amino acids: CASSDGNRVPLLF.

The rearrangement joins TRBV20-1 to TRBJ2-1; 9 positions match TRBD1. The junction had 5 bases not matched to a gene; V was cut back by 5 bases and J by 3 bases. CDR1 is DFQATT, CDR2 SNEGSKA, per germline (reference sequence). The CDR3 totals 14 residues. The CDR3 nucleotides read TGCAGTGCTTTACAGGGGGCAGGCTACAATGAGCAGTTCTTC. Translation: CSALQGAGYNEQFF.

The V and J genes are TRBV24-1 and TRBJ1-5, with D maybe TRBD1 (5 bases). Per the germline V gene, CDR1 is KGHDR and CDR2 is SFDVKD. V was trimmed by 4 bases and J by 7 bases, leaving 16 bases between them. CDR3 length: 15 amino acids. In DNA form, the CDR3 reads TGTGCCACCAGTGACCAGGGATCGGACGACCAGCCCCAGCATTTT. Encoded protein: CATSDQGSDDQPQHF.